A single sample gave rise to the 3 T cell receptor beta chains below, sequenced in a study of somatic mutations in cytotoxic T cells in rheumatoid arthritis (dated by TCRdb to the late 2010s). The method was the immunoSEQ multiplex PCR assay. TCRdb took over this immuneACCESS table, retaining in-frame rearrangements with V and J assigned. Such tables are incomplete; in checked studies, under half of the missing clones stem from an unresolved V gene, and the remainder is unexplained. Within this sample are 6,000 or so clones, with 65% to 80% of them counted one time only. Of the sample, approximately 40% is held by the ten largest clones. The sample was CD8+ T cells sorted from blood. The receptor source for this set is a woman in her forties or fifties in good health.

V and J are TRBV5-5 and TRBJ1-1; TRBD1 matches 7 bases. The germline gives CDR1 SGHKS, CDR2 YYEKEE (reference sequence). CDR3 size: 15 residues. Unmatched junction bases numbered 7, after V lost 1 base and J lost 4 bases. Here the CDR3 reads CASSLFPEGATEAFF. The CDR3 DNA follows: TGTGCCAGCAGCTTGTTCCCCGAGGGGGCCACTGAAGCTTTCTTT.

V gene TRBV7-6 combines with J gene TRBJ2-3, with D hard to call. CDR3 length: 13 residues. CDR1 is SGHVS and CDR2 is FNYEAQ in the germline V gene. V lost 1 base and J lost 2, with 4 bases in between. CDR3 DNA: TGTGCCAGCAGCTTAGAACTCACAGATACGCAGTATTTT. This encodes CASSLELTDTQYF.

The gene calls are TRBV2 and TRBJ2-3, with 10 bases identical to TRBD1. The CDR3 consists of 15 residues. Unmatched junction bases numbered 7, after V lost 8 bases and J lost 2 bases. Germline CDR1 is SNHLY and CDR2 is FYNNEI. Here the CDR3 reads CASGWDRGSTDTQYF. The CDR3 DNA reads TGTGCCAGCGGCTGGGACAGGGGATCCACAGATACGCAGTATTTT.